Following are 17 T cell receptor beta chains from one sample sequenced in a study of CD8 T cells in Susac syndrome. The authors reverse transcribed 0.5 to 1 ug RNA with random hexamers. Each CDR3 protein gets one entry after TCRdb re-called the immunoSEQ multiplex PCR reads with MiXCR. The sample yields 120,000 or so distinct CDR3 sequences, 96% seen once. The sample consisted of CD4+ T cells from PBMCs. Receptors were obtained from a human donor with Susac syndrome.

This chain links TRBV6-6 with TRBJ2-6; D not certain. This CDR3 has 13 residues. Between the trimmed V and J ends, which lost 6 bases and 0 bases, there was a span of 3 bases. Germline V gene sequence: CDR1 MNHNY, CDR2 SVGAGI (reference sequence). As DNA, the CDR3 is TGTGCCAGCAGCACCTCTGGGGCCAACGTCCTGACTTTC. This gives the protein CASSTSGANVLTF.

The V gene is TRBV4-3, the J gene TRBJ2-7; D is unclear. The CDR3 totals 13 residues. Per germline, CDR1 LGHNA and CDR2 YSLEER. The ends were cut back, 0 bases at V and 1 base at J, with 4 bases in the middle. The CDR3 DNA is TGCGCCAGCAGCCAAGACCGTTCCTACGAGCAGTACTTC. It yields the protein CASSQDRSYEQYF.

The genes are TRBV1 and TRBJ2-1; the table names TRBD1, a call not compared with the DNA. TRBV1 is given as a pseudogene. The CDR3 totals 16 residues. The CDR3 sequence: CTSSHRRESSYNEQFF. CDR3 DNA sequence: TGCACCAGCAGCCATCGTCGGGAGAGCTCCTACAATGAGCAGTTCTTC.

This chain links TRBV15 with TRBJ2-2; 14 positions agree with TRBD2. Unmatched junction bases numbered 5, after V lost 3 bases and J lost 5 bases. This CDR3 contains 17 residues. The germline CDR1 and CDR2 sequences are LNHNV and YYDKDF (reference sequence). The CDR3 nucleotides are TGTGCCACCAGCAGGACTAGCGGGAGGGCCGTGACCGGGGAGCTGTTTTTT. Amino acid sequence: CATSRTSGRAVTGELFF.

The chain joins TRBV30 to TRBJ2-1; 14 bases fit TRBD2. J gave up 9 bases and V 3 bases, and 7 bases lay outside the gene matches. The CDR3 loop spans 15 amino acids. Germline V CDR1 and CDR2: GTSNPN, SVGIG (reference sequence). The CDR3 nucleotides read TGTGCCTGGAGGACTAGCGGGAGGGTGGGATCTGAGCAGTTCTTC. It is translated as CAWRTSGRVGSEQFF.

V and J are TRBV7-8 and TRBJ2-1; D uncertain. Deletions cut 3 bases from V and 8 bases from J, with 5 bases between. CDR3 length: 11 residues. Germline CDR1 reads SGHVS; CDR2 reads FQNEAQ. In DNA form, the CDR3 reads TGTGCCAGCAGCTTCGAGTATGAGCAGTTCTTC. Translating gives CASSFEYEQFF.

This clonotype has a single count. The CDR3 DNA sequence: TGTGCCACCGCGAGACAGCCTAATGAAAAACTGTTTTTT. It is translated as CATARQPNEKLFF. The V gene is TRBV15, the J gene TRBJ1-4; D is perhaps TRBD1 (5 bases). The CDR3 contains 13 residues. The V gene's germline CDR1 is LNHNV and CDR2 YYDKDF (reference sequence). Between the trimmed V and J ends, which lost 8 bases and 3 bases, there was a span of 10 bases.

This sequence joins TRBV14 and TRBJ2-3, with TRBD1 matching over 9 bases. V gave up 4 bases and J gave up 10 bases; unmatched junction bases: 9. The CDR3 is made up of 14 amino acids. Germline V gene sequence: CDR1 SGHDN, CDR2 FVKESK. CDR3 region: CASSPRDRVGAQYF. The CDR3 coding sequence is TGTGCCAGCAGCCCCCGGGACAGGGTAGGAGCGCAGTATTTT.

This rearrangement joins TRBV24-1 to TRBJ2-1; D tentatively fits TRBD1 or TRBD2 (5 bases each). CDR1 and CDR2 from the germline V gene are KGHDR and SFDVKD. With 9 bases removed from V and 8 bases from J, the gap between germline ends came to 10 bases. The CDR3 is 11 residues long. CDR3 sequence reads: CATRGAYEQFF. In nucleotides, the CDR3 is TGTGCCACCCGAGGGGCCTATGAGCAGTTCTTC.

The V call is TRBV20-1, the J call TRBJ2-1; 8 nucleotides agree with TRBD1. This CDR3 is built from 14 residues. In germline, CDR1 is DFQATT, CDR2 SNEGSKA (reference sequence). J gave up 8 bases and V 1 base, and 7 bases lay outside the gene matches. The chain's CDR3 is CSARAVTGVDEQFF. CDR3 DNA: TGCAGTGCTAGAGCCGTGACAGGGGTCGATGAGCAGTTCTTC.

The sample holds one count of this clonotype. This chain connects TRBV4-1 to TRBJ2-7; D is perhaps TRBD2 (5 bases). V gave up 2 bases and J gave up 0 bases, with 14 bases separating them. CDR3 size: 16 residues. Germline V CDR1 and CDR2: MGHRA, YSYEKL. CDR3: CASSQRLEASSYEQYF. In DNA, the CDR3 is TGCGCCAGCAGCCAACGGCTGGAGGCGAGCTCCTACGAGCAGTACTTC.

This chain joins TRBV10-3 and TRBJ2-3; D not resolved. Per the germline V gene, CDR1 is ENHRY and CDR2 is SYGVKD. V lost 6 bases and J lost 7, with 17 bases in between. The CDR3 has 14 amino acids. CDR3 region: CAIRLRPDQNTQYF. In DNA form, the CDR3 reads TGTGCCATCAGACTCCGACCGGACCAGAATACGCAGTATTTT.

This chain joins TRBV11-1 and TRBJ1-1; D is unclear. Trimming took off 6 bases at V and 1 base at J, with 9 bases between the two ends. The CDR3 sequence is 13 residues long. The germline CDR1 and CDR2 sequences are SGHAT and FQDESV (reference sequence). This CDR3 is CASRRIQNTEAFF. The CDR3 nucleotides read TGTGCCAGCAGGAGGATACAGAACACTGAAGCTTTCTTT. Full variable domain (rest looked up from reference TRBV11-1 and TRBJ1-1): EAEVAQSPRYKITEKSQAVAFWCDPISGHATLYWYRQILGQGPELLVQFQDESVVDDSQLPKDRFSAERLKGVDSTLKIQPAELGDSAMYLCASRRIQNTEAFFGQGTRLTVV.

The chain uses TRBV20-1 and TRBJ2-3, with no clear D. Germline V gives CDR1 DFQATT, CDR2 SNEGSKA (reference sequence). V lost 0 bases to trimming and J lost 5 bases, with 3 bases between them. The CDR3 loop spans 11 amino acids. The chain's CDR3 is CSAREVDTQYF. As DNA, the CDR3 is TGCAGTGCTAGAGAAGTAGATACGCAGTATTTT.

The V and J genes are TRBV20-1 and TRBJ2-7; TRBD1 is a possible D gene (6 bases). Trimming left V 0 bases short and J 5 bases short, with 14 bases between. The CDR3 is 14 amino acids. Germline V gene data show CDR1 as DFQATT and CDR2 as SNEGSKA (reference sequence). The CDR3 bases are TGCAGTGCTAGAGATGGTCAGGGGCGAGACGAGCAGTACTTC. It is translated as CSARDGQGRDEQYF.

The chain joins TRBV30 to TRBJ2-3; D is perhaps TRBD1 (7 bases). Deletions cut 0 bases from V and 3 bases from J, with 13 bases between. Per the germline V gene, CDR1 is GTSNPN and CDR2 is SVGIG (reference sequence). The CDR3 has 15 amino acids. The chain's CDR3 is CAWSVGSGGTDTQYF. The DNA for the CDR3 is TGTGCCTGGAGTGTCGGGTCAGGGGGGACAGATACGCAGTATTTT. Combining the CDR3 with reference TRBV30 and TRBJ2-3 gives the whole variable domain SQTIHQWPATLVQPVGSPLSLECTVEGTSNPNLYWYRQAAGRGLQLLFYSVGIGQISSEVPQNLSASRPQDRQFILSSKKLLLSDSGFYLCAWSVGSGGTDTQYFGPGTRLTVL.

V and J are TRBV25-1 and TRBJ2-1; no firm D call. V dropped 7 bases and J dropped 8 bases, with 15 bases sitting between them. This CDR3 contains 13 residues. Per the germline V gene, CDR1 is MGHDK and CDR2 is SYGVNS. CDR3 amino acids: CASNDGYPHEQFF. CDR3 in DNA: TGTGCCAGCAATGACGGGTACCCGCATGAGCAGTTCTTC.